This T cell receptor (beta chain) was sequenced for a study of T-cell reconstitution after alpha-beta-depleted transplantation in children. Germline CDR1 and CDR2: SGHTA and FQGNSA. Trimming took 0 bases from V and 0 from J, leaving 11 bases between them. This CDR3 contains 16 residues. Unique molecular identifiers were incorporated when the TCRbeta library was constructed. TCRdb itself ran the PCR reads through MiXCR, one entry per CDR3 protein. The sample lists more than 550,000 distinct CDR3 sequences, over 9.5% seen once, with about 4.3% in the top ten. A few counts support this clonotype. V gene TRBV7-2 combines with J gene TRBJ2-5; D might be TRBD1 (6 bases). The sample consisted of PBMCs from the stem cell graft donor, taken from the stem cell graft. This receptor was identified in a human donor who donated a stem cell graft to a child with acute myeloid leukemia. This CDR3 is CASSLASGTYQETQYF. The CDR3 nucleotides read TGTGCCAGCAGCTTAGCGTCCGGGACATACCAAGAGACCCAGTACTTC.